A selection of T cell receptor beta chains follows, all from one sample in a study of blood T cells in healthy people across ages. TCRdb passed the 5' RACE reads through MiXCR, listing each CDR3 protein once. The data contain hundreds of thousands of distinct CDR3 sequences, approximately 50% of them seen just once; the ten biggest clones take up around 37%. The sequencing input was blood. These TCRs come from a man in his sixties in good health. Each CDR3 is given with its conserved first and last residue. The D gene is left open where the match is weak. Clone size appears in some rows only: once, few, many, or a class for an expanded clone.

clone_size d_call j_call v_call cdr3_nt cdr3_aa
NA TRBD2 TRBJ2-5 TRBV5-1 TGCGCCAGCAGCTCCCGACTAGCGGGGGACCAAGAGACCCAGTACTTC CASSSRLAGDQETQYF
once NA TRBJ2-7 TRBV20-1 TGCAGTGCTAGTACACCAGGCAATTCCTACGAGCAGTACTTC CSASTPGNSYEQYF
NA TRBD2 TRBJ2-5 TRBV2 TGTGCCAGCAGTTTTGATAGCGGGGGGGCCCGGGAGCAGTACTTC CASSFDSGGAREQYF
NA NA TRBJ2-1 TRBV6-5 TGTGCCAGCAGTTGGAATGGGGTTGAGCAGTTCTTC CASSWNGVEQFF
NA NA TRBJ2-7 TRBV10-2 TGCGCCAGCAGTGATAAGGTAAACGAGCAGTACTTC CASSDKVNEQYF
once TRBD2 TRBJ2-1 TRBV20-1 TGCAGTGCCGTGACTAGCGGGGGGCCTAACAATGAGCAGTTCTTC CSAVTSGGPNNEQFF
NA NA TRBJ1-3 TRBV4-2 TGTGCCAGCAGCCAAGATCTGCCAGGATCGGGAAACACCATATATTTT CASSQDLPGSGNTIYF
NA TRBD2 TRBJ2-7 TRBV7-2 TGTGCCAGCAGCTTTCTAGCGGGCCCCTACGAGCAGTACTTC CASSFLAGPYEQYF
NA TRBD1 TRBJ1-2 TRBV20-1 TGCAGTGTTAGCCTAGCGGGACAGGGAACAGGAAACTCTGGCTACACCTTC CSVSLAGQGTGNSGYTF
NA NA TRBJ2-1 TRBV9 TGTGCCAGCAGCGGGGAAGCGGGTCTTTCCTACAATGAGCAGTTCTTC CASSGEAGLSYNEQFF
NA NA TRBJ2-3 TRBV21-1 TGTGCCAGCTTCCGGACAGGCTCCACAGATACGCAGTATTTT CASFRTGSTDTQYF
NA NA TRBJ2-1 TRBV20-1 TGCAGTGCTAGAGATGGGGGAGGGGGCGATGAGCAGTTCTTC CSARDGGGGDEQFF
few NA TRBJ1-1 TRBV6-5 TGTGCCAGCAGTTACTCGGGGCGCGTTAGGGCTTTCTTT CASSYSGRVRAFF
NA TRBD1 TRBJ2-5 TRBV20-1 TGCAGTGCTAGAGATCCTAGGACAGGGGAGGAGACCCAGTACTTC CSARDPRTGEETQYF
NA TRBD1 TRBJ2-7 TRBV18 TGTGCCAGCTCTCCAGGGACAGGGATGAGCTCCTACGAGCAGTACTTC CASSPGTGMSSYEQYF
few TRBD2 TRBJ2-7 TRBV20-1 TGCAGTGCTCGACCCCACAGCGGGGGGCACTACGAGCAGTACTTC CSARPHSGGHYEQYF
NA TRBD1 TRBJ1-5 TRBV6-1 TGTGCCAGCAGTACCAGACAGGGGACGGGCAATCAGCCCCAGCATTTT CASSTRQGTGNQPQHF
NA NA TRBJ1-1 TRBV20-1 TGCAGTGCTGGGCTGGACAGCGAGGCAGAAGCTTTCTTT CSAGLDSEAEAFF
NA NA TRBJ2-3 TRBV10-2 TGCGCCAGCGGGGAGATGGGCACAGATACGCAGTATTTT CASGEMGTDTQYF
NA TRBD2 TRBJ2-1 TRBV10-3 TGTGCCATCATGGGGAGGGGTACGGCCGAATTAAGCTCCTACAATGAGCAGTTCTTC CAIMGRGTAELSSYNEQFF
NA TRBD2 TRBJ2-7 TRBV29-1 TGCAGCGTTGAAGCCCCCGGACTAGCGGGAGTGTACCCTTCCTACGAGCAGTACTTC CSVEAPGLAGVYPSYEQYF
NA NA TRBJ1-5 TRBV5-6 TGTGCCAGCAGCGAATTCTCCGGGGGGCCCAATCAGCCCCAGCATTTT CASSEFSGGPNQPQHF
few NA TRBJ2-4 TRBV20-1 TGCAGTGCTAGAGGTTGGGGGCGCCAAGCCAAAAACATTCAGTACTTC CSARGWGRQAKNIQYF
NA NA TRBJ1-2 TRBV12-3/TRBV12-4 TGTGCCAGCACCCAAGGGGTCGGCTACACCTTC CASTQGVGYTF
NA NA TRBJ2-3 TRBV4-2 TGTGCCAGCAGCCAAGATCGGATTCAGCCGGATACGCAGTATTTT CASSQDRIQPDTQYF
NA NA TRBJ2-5 TRBV4-2 TGTGCCAGCAGCCAAGACCCGGGGGCAGAAGAGACCCAGTACTTC CASSQDPGAEETQYF
NA NA TRBJ1-1 TRBV20-1 TGCAGTGCTGTGGGGGGTCGCGAAGCTTTCTTT CSAVGGREAFF
NA NA TRBJ1-2 TRBV3-1 TGTGCCAGCAGCCAAGTCTTGGGGCATGGCTACACCTTC CASSQVLGHGYTF
NA NA TRBJ1-6 TRBV25-1 TGTGCCAGCAGTCAGGCCTATAATTCACCCCTCCACTTT CASSQAYNSPLHF
NA NA TRBJ2-5 TRBV6-4 TGTGCCAGCAGTGGGGGACGGGCAAGAGGGACCCAGTACTTC CASSGGRARGTQYF
few NA TRBJ1-6 TRBV4-1 TGCGCCAGCAGCCAAGCTGGATATAATTCACCCCTCCACTTT CASSQAGYNSPLHF
NA TRBD1 TRBJ1-2 TRBV6-1 TGTGCCAGCGCGACCACCGGGACAGCTTCAGCCTACTATGGCTACACCTTC CASATTGTASAYYGYTF